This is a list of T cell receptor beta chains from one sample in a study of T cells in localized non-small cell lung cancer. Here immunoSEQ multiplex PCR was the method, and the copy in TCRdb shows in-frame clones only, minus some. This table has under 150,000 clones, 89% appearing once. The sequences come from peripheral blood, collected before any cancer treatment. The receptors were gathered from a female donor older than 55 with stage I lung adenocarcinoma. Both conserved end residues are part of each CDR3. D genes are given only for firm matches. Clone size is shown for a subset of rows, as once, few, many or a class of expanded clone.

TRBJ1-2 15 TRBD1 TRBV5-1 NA CASSLARDSVTGYTF TGCGCCAGCAGCTTGGCTCGGGACAGCGTTACCGGCTACACCTTC
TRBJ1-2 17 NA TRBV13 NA CASSLGRGVAGAGGYTF TGTGCCAGCAGCTTAGGGAGAGGGGTGGCAGGGGCTGGTGGCTACACCTTC
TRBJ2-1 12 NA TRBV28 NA CASSTRYNEQFF TGTGCCAGCAGCACCCGGTACAATGAGCAGTTCTTC
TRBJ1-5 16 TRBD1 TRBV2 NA CASSVMTGDSNQPQHF TGTGCCAGCAGTGTTATGACAGGGGACAGCAATCAGCCCCAGCATTTT
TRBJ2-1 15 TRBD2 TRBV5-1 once CASSPGLATYNEQFF TGCGCCAGCAGCCCAGGACTAGCAACCTACAATGAGCAGTTCTTC
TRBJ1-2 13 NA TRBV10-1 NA CASRLTWSYGYTF TGCGCCAGCAGACTGACATGGTCCTATGGCTACACCTTC
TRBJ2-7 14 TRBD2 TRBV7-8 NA CASSLLAGGIGQYF TGTGCCAGCAGCCTCCTAGCGGGAGGGATAGGGCAGTACTTC
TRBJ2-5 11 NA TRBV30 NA CAWSPQETQYF TGTGCCTGGAGTCCGCAAGAGACCCAGTACTTC
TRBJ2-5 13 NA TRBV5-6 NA CASSSQDQETQYF TGTGCCAGCAGCTCCCAAGACCAAGAGACCCAGTACTTC
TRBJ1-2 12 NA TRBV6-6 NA CASSYWSGGYTF TGTGCCAGCAGTTATTGGAGCGGTGGCTACACCTTC
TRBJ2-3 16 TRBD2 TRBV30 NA CAWNGRLAKHTDTQYF TGTGCCTGGAACGGAAGACTAGCGAAACACACAGATACGCAGTATTTT
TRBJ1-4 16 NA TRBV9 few CASSRAGGLSNEKLFF TGTGCCAGCAGTCGAGCAGGAGGGCTGTCTAATGAAAAACTGTTTTTT
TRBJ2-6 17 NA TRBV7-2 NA CASSTAGMWLGANVLTF TGTGCCAGCAGCACCGCCGGGATGTGGCTTGGGGCCAACGTCCTGACTTTC